This note documents a single T cell receptor (beta chain) sequence. Participant-given clinical history determined each cohort assignment. Cohort 3 donors were reported recovered after two negative PCRs, clearance, or symptom resolution. The table came from immunoSEQ multiplex PCR; TCRdb's copy has only in-frame clones and leaves some out. Of 310,000 or so clones in the sample, 87% were seen once. This specimen belongs to a study of blood T cell repertoires in COVID-19. Background on the study: COVID-19 samples from acute and convalescent phases originated in the United States, Italy and Spain.

The CDR3 sequence is 14 residues long. J was trimmed by 0 bases and V by 5 bases; bases with no gene match: 3. The V gene's germline CDR1 is LNHDA and CDR2 SQIVND (reference sequence). This clonotype was obtained from a woman younger than 30 who had recovered from COVID-19. This sequence joins TRBV19 and TRBJ1-2; TRBD1 matches 7 bases. The source material was PBMCs or T cells enriched from blood (not recorded which). The CDR3 region is CASSDQGANYGYTF. For the CDR3, the DNA is TGTGCCAGTAGTGATCAGGGGGCTAACTATGGCTACACCTTC.